This T cell receptor (beta chain) derives from a study of blood T cell repertoires in COVID-19. The sample holds a few counts of this clone. Measured with immunoSEQ multiplex PCR; TCRdb has only the in-frame clones, and not every one. The repertoire holds under 65,000 clones, with roughly 79% as singletons. Germline CDR1 reads LGHDT; CDR2 reads YNNKEL (reference sequence). The CDR3 length is 15 residues. J was trimmed by 1 base and V by 4 bases; bases with no gene match: 5. The TCR was taken from a woman in her fifties or sixties with acute or convalescent COVID-19. The chain couples TRBV3-1 (or the pseudogene TRBV3-2) to TRBJ1-1; 8 bases are a match to TRBD1. The sample consisted of peripheral blood. CDR3 amino acids: CASSPRDRRNTEAFF. CDR3 coding DNA: TGTGCCAGCAGCCCCCGGGACAGGAGGAACACTGAAGCTTTCTTT.